This entry is about one T cell receptor beta chain. These data come from a study of cytomegalovirus exposure and HLA in healthy donors. The data were produced by immunoSEQ multiplex PCR, yet TCRdb's version contains in-frame clones alone and is incomplete. Among tens of thousands of clones listed, 90% to 95% were seen once. The CDR3 is 16 amino acids. Trimming took 4 bases from V and 3 from J; bases not matched to a gene: 10. The germline gives CDR1 GTSNPN, CDR2 SVGIG (reference sequence). V is TRBV30 and J is TRBJ2-1, with 9 bases matching TRBD2. This clonotype was obtained from a man between 18 and 35 years old in good health and CMV-seronegative. Sequenced: PBMCs. The DNA for the CDR3 is TGTGCCTGGAAGACCCCGGGACTAGCCATCTACAATGAGCAGTTCTTC. Amino acid sequence: CAWKTPGLAIYNEQFF.